These 16 T cell receptor beta chains share one sample of origin, sequenced in a study of cytomegalovirus exposure and HLA in healthy donors (dated by TCRdb to the late 2010s). The method was the immunoSEQ multiplex PCR assay. A mixture of 60 forward primers for TCR Vbeta segments and 13 reverse primers for TCR Jbeta segments was used in the multiplex PCR. TCRdb took over this immuneACCESS table, retaining in-frame rearrangements with V and J assigned. Such tables are incomplete; in checked studies, under half of the missing clones stem from an unresolved V gene, and the remainder is unexplained. This sample is represented by roughly 150,000 clones; 73% of them were singletons. Roughly 5.2% of the sample is held by the ten biggest clonotypes. The sample comprised PBMCs. The receptors were sampled from a woman aged 18 to 35 in good health and CMV-seropositive.

This clone has just one count. This chain links TRBV2 with TRBJ2-1; 9 nucleotides align to TRBD2. V lost 0 bases to trimming and J lost 3 bases; unmatched junction nucleotides: 24. The V gene's germline CDR1 is SNHLY and CDR2 FYNNEI. CDR3 length equals 23 residues. This CDR3 is CASSEALQTEAGGFRKDYNEQFF. CDR3 in DNA: TGTGCCAGCAGTGAAGCGCTTCAGACAGAAGCGGGGGGATTCCGTAAAGACTACAATGAGCAGTTCTTC. Looking up the rest from reference TRBV2 and TRBJ2-1 gives the full variable domain: EPEVTQTPSHQVTQMGQEVILRCVPISNHLYFYWYRQILGQKVEFLVSFYNNEISEKSEIFDDQFSVERPDGSNFTLKIRSTKLEDSAMYFCASSEALQTEAGGFRKDYNEQFFGPGTRLTVL.

The chain couples TRBV6-5 to TRBJ2-6; D not certain. The germline gives CDR1 MNHEY, CDR2 SVGAGI. The CDR3 spans 13 residues. The V gene lost 7 bases and the J gene lost 2 bases, with 6 bases spanning the gap. In DNA form, the CDR3 reads TGTGCCAGCACCGGTACTGGGGCCAACGTCCTGACTTTC. This translates into CASTGTGANVLTF.

CDR3 bases: TGTGCCAGCAGCTCGGGACAGCTGAGCCGCTCCTACAATGAGCAGTTCTTC. It codes for CASSSGQLSRSYNEQFF. The chain is built from TRBV5-8 and TRBJ2-1; TRBD1 matches 7 bases. In germline, CDR1 is SGHTS, CDR2 YDEGEE. After removal of 3 bases from V and 0 bases from J, the junction contained 9 bases not matched to a gene. The CDR3 extends over 17 amino acids.

This chain uses TRBV12-2 with TRBJ1-3; the DNA was not compared with TRBD1, the D call given in the table. TRBV12-2 is marked as a pseudogene. The CDR3 has 20 amino acids. The CDR3 loop reads CASRLAIEGTGIRSGNTIYF. The CDR3 nucleotides are TGTGCAAGTCGCTTAGCAATTGAAGGGACAGGCATACGCTCTGGAAACACCATATATTTT.

Points on this clone: Sequence at one end of the junction differs from germline and may be a read error. This chain joins TRBV7-7 and TRBJ2-5, with TRBD1 identical over 8 bases. Germline CDR1 and CDR2: SSHAT and FNYEAQ (reference sequence). The CDR3 is 14 amino acids. CDR3 sequence reads: CASSSDRVQGTQYF. The CDR3 DNA is TGTGCTAGCAGCTCGGACAGGGTCCAGGGGACCCAGTACTTC.

The V and J genes are TRBV30 and TRBJ2-3, with 8 bases aligning to TRBD1. Germline CDR1 GTSNPN, CDR2 SVGIG (reference sequence). The CDR3 length is 14 residues. Losses at the gene ends were 7 bases for V and 0 bases for J; bases not matched to a gene: 6. CDR3 bases: TGTGCCTCCGGGACAGGCCTTAGCACAGATACGCAGTATTTT. Its protein is CASGTGLSTDTQYF.

CDR3 amino acids: CASSQGGQTDTQYF. The CDR3 nucleotides are TGCGCCAGCAGCCAGGGGGGGCAGACAGATACGCAGTATTTT. The gene calls are TRBV4-1 and TRBJ2-3; a weak D match, TRBD2 (7 bases). The CDR3 spans 14 residues. Germline V lookup: CDR1 MGHRA, CDR2 YSYEKL. Trimming stripped 3 bases from V and 3 bases from J, with 10 bases between.

J is TRBJ1-1 and V is TRBV21-1; TRBD1 is the table's D call, not checked against the DNA. TRBV21-1 is deemed a pseudogene. This CDR3 has 16 amino acids. The CDR3 sequence: CASSKAEGDRDTEAFF. CDR3 bases: TGTGCCAGCAGCAAAGCAGAGGGGGACAGGGACACTGAAGCTTTCTTT.

The CDR3 DNA is TGTGCCAGCAGTCAGACAGGGGCCGCCTATGGCTACACCTTC. It yields the protein CASSQTGAAYGYTF. The V and J genes are TRBV6-5 and TRBJ1-2; 8 bases fit TRBD1. CDR1 is MNHEY and CDR2 is SVGAGI in the germline V gene. The junction had 6 bases not matched to a gene; V was cut back by 5 bases and J by 4 bases. The CDR3 contains 14 residues.

This chain joins TRBV21-1 and TRBJ1-5; the D call of TRBD1 is as the table states it, not checked on the DNA. TRBV21-1 is a pseudogene segment. This CDR3 is 17 amino acids long. The DNA for the CDR3 is TGTGCCATCACCCCCGGGACAGGGAAAGGCAGCAATCAGCCCCAGCATTTT. This codes for CAITPGTGKGSNQPQHF.

This chain joins TRBV6-6 and TRBJ1-2; 8 bases align to TRBD1. Germline V CDR1 and CDR2: MNHNY, SVGAGI (reference sequence). The J segment lost 4 bases and the V segment lost 7 bases, leaving 8 bases of the junction unmatched. CDR3 length: 14 residues. In nucleotides, the CDR3 is TGTGCCAGCATGGGGACAGGCGGGGTCTATGGCTACACCTTC. Translated: CASMGTGGVYGYTF.

The chain uses TRBV7-6 and TRBJ1-3, with TRBD1 matching over 8 bases. The CDR3 consists of 16 residues. The V segment lost 4 bases and the J segment 0 bases; nucleotides outside the gene matches: 5. In germline, CDR1 is SGHVS, CDR2 FNYEAQ. The CDR3 loop reads CASSSRTGSSGNTIYF. The CDR3, as DNA: TGTGCCAGCAGCTCCAGGACAGGGAGCTCTGGAAACACCATATATTTT. The full variable domain, with the rest looked up from reference TRBV7-6 and TRBJ1-3, is GAGVSQSPRYKVTKRGQDVALRCDPISGHVSLYWYRQALGQGPEFLTYFNYEAQQDKSGLPNDRFSAERPEGSISTLTIQRTEQRDSAMYRCASSSRTGSSGNTIYFGEGSWLTVV.

The chain couples TRBV27 to TRBJ2-7; TRBD1 aligns across 7 bases. Germline CDR1 reads MNHEY; CDR2 reads SMNVEV (reference sequence). The CDR3 contains 15 residues. After removal of 2 bases from V and 2 bases from J, the junction contained 6 bases not matched to a gene. CDR3 protein: CASSLTGALTYEQYF. The CDR3 bases are TGTGCCAGCAGTTTAACAGGGGCTTTAACCTACGAGCAGTACTTC.

V and J are TRBV2 and TRBJ1-1; TRBD1 aligns across 7 bases. The CDR3 length is 15 residues. J was trimmed by 4 bases and V by 1 base; bases with no gene match: 6. From germline, CDR1 is SNHLY and CDR2 FYNNEI. The CDR3 bases are TGTGCCAGCAGTGAAGTCCAGGGGGTGGGCACTGAAGCTTTCTTT. Its protein product is CASSEVQGVGTEAFF. The full variable domain, its missing parts supplied by reference TRBV2 and TRBJ1-1, is EPEVTQTPSHQVTQMGQEVILRCVPISNHLYFYWYRQILGQKVEFLVSFYNNEISEKSEIFDDQFSVERPDGSNFTLKIRSTKLEDSAMYFCASSEVQGVGTEAFFGQGTRLTVV.

The J gene is TRBJ2-2, the V gene TRBV2, with D hard to call. The germline CDR1 and CDR2 sequences are SNHLY and FYNNEI. The CDR3 has 15 amino acids. The germline V and J ends were trimmed by 3 bases and 5 bases, with 13 bases remaining between them. This chain's CDR3 is CASSETLPRTGELFF. For the CDR3, the DNA is TGTGCCAGCAGTGAGACCCTCCCGAGGACCGGGGAGCTGTTTTTT.

Here the CDR3 reads CASSLGLAGLYNEQFF. The CDR3 nucleotides read TGTGCCAGCAGCCTGGGACTAGCGGGGCTTTACAATGAGCAGTTCTTC. The chain joins TRBV7-8 to TRBJ2-1; 13 positions match TRBD2. The CDR3 runs 16 residues. CDR1 and CDR2 from the germline V gene are SGHVS and FQNEAQ. The junction had 5 bases not matched to a gene; V was cut back by 5 bases and J by 4 bases.